Detailed here is one T cell receptor beta chain. TCRdb's copy holds only in-frame clones and misses some; the assay was immunoSEQ multiplex PCR. The repertoire includes 43,000 or so clones, roughly 78% of them detected once, and 37% sits in the top ten. Deletions cut 3 bases from V and 1 base from J, with 11 bases between. The germline gives CDR1 SGDLS, CDR2 YYNGEE. CDR3 length: 15 residues. The data belong to a study of PD-1 blockade in classical Hodgkin lymphoma. Stated time point: cycle 4 day 1 (C4D1), after more than five weeks of nivolumab. Autologous stem cell transplantation was followed by relapse in every patient, and brentuximab vedotin exposure varied. Best responses were complete response, partial response or progressive disease.

The clonotype comes from a human donor with classical Hodgkin lymphoma. This chain connects TRBV9 to TRBJ2-1, with a possible D match to TRBD1 (6 bases). The source was peripheral blood mononuclear cells (PBMCs), collected before the fourth cycle of nivolumab. The CDR3 is CASSDRQESYNEQFF. DNA for the CDR3: TGTGCCAGCAGCGACCGACAGGAATCCTACAATGAGCAGTTCTTC.